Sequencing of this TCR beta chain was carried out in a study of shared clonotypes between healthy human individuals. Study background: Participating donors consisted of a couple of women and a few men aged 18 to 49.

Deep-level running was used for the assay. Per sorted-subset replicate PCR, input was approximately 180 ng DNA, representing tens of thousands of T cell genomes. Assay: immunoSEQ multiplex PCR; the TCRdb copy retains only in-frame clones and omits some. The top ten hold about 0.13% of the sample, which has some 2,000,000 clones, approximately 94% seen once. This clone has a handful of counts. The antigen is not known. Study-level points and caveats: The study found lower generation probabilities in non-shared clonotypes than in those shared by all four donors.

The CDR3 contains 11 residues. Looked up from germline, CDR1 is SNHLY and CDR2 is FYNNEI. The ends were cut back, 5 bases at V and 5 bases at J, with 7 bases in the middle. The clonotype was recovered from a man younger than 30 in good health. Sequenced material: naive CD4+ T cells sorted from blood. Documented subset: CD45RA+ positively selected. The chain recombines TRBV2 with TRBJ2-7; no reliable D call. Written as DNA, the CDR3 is TGTGCCAGCAGTATCACGGACGAGCAGTACTTC. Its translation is CASSITDEQYF.